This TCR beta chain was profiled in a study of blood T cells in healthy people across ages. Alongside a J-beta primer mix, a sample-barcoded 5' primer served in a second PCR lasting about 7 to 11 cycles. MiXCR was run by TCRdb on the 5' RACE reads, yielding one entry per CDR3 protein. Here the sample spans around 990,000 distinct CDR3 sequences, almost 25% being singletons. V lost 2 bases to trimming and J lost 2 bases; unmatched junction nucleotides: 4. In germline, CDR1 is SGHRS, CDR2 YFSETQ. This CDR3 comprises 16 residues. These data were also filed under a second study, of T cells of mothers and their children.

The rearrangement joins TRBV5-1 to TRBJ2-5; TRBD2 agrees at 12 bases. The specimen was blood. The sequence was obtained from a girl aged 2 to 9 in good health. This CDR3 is CASSFGTSGLQETQYF. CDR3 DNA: TGCGCCAGCAGCTTCGGGACTAGCGGGTTACAAGAGACCCAGTACTTC.